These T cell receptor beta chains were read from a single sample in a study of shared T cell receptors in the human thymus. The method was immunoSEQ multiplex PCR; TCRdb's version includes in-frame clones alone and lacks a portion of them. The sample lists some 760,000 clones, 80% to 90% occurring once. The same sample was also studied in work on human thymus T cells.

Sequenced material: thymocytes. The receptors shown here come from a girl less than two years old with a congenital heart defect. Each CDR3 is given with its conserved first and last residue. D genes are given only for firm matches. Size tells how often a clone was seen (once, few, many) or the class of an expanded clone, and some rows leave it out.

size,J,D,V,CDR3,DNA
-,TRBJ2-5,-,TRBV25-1,CASSHPPGETQYF,TGTGCCAGCAGTCACCCGCCGGGGGAGACCCAGTACTTC
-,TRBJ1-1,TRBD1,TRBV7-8,CASSKSRTGVANTEAFF,TGTGCCAGCAGCAAATCAAGAACAGGGGTCGCGAACACTGAAGCTTTCTTT
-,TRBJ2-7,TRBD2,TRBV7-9,CASSQAGGGIHEQYF,TGTGCCAGCAGTCAAGCCGGGGGAGGGATCCACGAGCAGTACTTC
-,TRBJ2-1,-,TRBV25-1,CASSESTYSYNEQFF,TGTGCCAGCAGTGAGTCGACATACTCCTACAATGAGCAGTTCTTC
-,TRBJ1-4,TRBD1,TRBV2,CASSPGGDRANEKLFF,TGTGCCAGCAGTCCCGGGGGAGACAGGGCTAATGAAAAACTGTTTTTT
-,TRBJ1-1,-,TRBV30,CAWNSSLARAFF,TGTGCCTGGAACAGTTCCCTCGCCCGAGCTTTCTTT
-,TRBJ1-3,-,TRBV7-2,CASSFAGKTSSGNTIYF,TGTGCCAGCAGCTTCGCCGGGAAAACCAGCTCTGGAAACACCATATATTTT
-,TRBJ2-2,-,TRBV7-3,CASSSRGYTGELFF,TGTGCCAGCAGCTCCAGGGGTTATACCGGGGAGCTGTTTTTT
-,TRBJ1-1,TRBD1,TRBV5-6,CASSWSWDREQGTEAFF,TGTGCCAGCAGCTGGTCATGGGACAGGGAACAAGGCACTGAAGCTTTCTTT
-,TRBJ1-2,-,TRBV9,CASSVNPGKRSPDYGYTF,TGTGCCAGCAGCGTAAATCCAGGGAAGCGTTCCCCAGACTATGGCTACACCTTC
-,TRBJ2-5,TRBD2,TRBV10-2,CASRLAGGPQETQYF,TGCGCCAGTCGACTAGCGGGGGGGCCCCAAGAGACCCAGTACTTC
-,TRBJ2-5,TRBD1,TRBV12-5,CASGSLEGPRGRETQYF,TGTGCTAGTGGTTCCCTAGAGGGACCCAGGGGGCGGGAGACCCAGTACTTC
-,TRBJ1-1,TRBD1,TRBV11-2,CASSSRPGQGAFGEAFF,TGTGCCAGCAGCTCCCGACCGGGACAGGGGGCTTTTGGTGAAGCTTTCTTT
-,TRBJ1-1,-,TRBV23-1,CAISGESKAFF,TGCGCCATCTCCGGGGAATCAAAAGCTTTCTTT
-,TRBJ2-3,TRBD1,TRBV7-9,CASSSGQGPTDTQYF,TGTGCCAGCAGCTCGGGACAGGGCCCCACAGATACGCAGTATTTT
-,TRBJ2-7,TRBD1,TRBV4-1,CASSLPEGASYEQYF,TGCGCCAGCAGCCTCCCAGAGGGGGCGTCGTACGAGCAGTACTTC
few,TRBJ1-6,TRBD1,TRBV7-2,CASSLGGQLSPLHF,TGTGCCAGCAGCTTAGGGGGACAGCTGTCACCCCTCCACTTT
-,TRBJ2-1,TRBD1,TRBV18,CASSPMTGVPASYNEQFF,TGTGCCAGCTCACCAATGACAGGGGTGCCAGCCTCCTACAATGAGCAGTTCTTC
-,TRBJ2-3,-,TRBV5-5,CASSLGTGSPGFTQYF,TGTGCCAGCAGCCTGGGGACGGGCTCGCCGGGATTTACGCAGTATTTT
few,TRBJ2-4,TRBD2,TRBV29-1,CSVEDRRGGLAKNIQYF,TGCAGCGTTGAAGATCGTCGGGGAGGGTTAGCCAAAAACATTCAGTACTTC
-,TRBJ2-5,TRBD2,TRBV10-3,CAISETSEETQYF,TGTGCCATCAGTGAGACTAGCGAGGAGACCCAGTACTTC
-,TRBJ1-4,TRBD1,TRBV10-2,CASSPATGEDEKLFF,TGCGCCAGCAGCCCCGCGACAGGGGAGGATGAAAAACTGTTTTTT
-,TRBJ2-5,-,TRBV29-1,CSVGGLAQETQYF,TGCAGCGTTGGTGGGCTAGCTCAAGAGACCCAGTACTTC
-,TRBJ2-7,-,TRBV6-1,CASTEGRGDYEQYF,TGTGCCAGCACTGAGGGCAGGGGAGACTACGAGCAGTACTTC
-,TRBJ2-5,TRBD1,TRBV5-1,CASSISHRDRGETQYF,TGCGCCAGCAGCATAAGTCACCGGGACAGGGGAGAGACCCAGTACTTC
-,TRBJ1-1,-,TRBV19,CASSIRGSGEAFF,TGTGCCAGTAGTATACGTGGTAGCGGTGAAGCTTTCTTT
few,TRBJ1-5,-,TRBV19,CATDSRPQGQPQHF,TGTGCCACCGATTCAAGACCTCAGGGCCAGCCCCAGCATTTT
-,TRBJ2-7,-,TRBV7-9,CASSPRRDFSYEQYF,TGTGCCAGCAGCCCCCGCCGGGACTTCTCCTACGAGCAGTACTTC
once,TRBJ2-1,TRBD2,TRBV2,CATWAGGRNEQFF,TGTGCCACCTGGGCGGGGGGAAGGAATGAGCAGTTCTTC